These T cell receptor beta chains were read from a single sample in a study of cytomegalovirus exposure and HLA in healthy donors. The repertoire was sequenced with immunoSEQ multiplex PCR; TCRdb's copy has only in-frame clones and lacks some. Here the sample spans some 44,000 clones, 45% to 65% being singletons. The sample taken for sequencing was PBMCs. These receptors were taken from a human donor in good health. The CDR3 runs from the conserved cysteine through the conserved F or W. The D gene is left open where the match is weak. Rows may omit the clone size; those that give it use once, few, many or a size class.

>TRBJ2-7|TRBD2|-|TRBV4-2
TGTGCCAGCAGCCAAGACAGACTAGCGGGGCCTTACGAGCAGTACTTC
CASSQDRLAGPYEQYF
>TRBJ2-5|-|-|TRBV7-2
TGTGCCAGCAGCCCCCCTAGGGCGGGGCAAGAGACCCAGTACTTC
CASSPPRAGQETQYF
>TRBJ1-5|TRBD1|few|TRBV7-6
TGTGCCAGCAGCCAGGGGGCCCAGCAGCCCCAGCATTTT
CASSQGAQQPQHF
>TRBJ2-2|TRBD1|-|TRBV30
TGTGCCTGGATCTGGACAGGGAACACCGGGGAGCTGTTTTTT
CAWIWTGNTGELFF
>TRBJ2-1|TRBD2|-|TRBV11-3
TGTGCCAGCAGCTTAGCCGGGGGGGCCATTAGTGAGCAGTTCTTC
CASSLAGGAISEQFF
>TRBJ1-3|-|-|TRBV4-3
TGCGCCAGCAGCCAAGGGGTTGGTTCGACAGTTGGAAACACCATATATTTT
CASSQGVGSTVGNTIYF
>TRBJ2-2|-|few|TRBV6-6
TGTGCCAGCACCCCATATGGAGGGAGGACAACCGGGGAGCTGTTTTTT
CASTPYGGRTTGELFF
>TRBJ2-1|TRBD1|-|TRBV7-3
TGTGCCAGCAGATCCCAGGGGGCTATACGAGATGAGCAGTTCTTC
CASRSQGAIRDEQFF
>TRBJ2-5|TRBD2|few|TRBV30
TGTGCCTGGACTAGCGGGGACCAAGAGACCCAGTACTTC
CAWTSGDQETQYF
>TRBJ1-2|TRBD1|-|TRBV19
TGTGCCAGTAGTATACTCGGGACAGGGCGAAACTATGGCTACACCTTC
CASSILGTGRNYGYTF
>TRBJ2-3|TRBD2|-|TRBV27
TGTGCCACCCGATCTCACCAGCGGGGGACTAGCACAGATACGCAGTATTTT
CATRSHQRGTSTDTQYF
>TRBJ2-1|-|-|TRBV2
TGTGCCAGCAGCCGCACTCTAACCCTAAATGAGCAGTTCTTC
CASSRTLTLNEQFF
>TRBJ1-5|TRBD1|few|TRBV6-5
TGTGCCAGCAGTACCGGACAGGGGAGACGCCAGCCCCAGCATTTT
CASSTGQGRRQPQHF
>TRBJ2-7|-|-|TRBV7-9
TGTGCCAGCAGCTCCCCTACCCGGGAGCAGTACTTC
CASSSPTREQYF